This T cell receptor (beta chain) was recorded in a study of PD-1 blockade in classical Hodgkin lymphoma. Study as a whole: The nivolumab dose that patients received was 3 mg/kg, given intravenously every 2 weeks.

Points from the study as a whole: The study found complete responders had baseline diversity similar to newly diagnosed patients. The authors have not defined what causes the repertoire differences, possibly disease activity or prior therapy.

The data were produced by immunoSEQ multiplex PCR, yet TCRdb's version contains in-frame clones alone and is incomplete. The data show roughly 2,000 clones, just over 85% seen once. All patients experienced relapse after autologous stem cell transplantation, and brentuximab vedotin exposure was variable. Thawed PBMCs underwent magnetic negative selection to yield purified CD4+ T cells. Complete response, partial response or progressive disease constituted the best responses recorded. V was cut by 6 bases and J by 3 bases, with 12 bases left in between. The CDR3 loop spans 13 amino acids. Germline CDR1 is SEHNR and CDR2 is FQNEAQ (reference sequence). A remark on this clone: Antigen unknown.

The origin of this receptor is a human donor with classical Hodgkin lymphoma. The rearrangement joins TRBV7-9 to TRBJ2-7; the D gene is possibly TRBD1 (6 bases). The specimen was CD4+ T cells from blood, collected at baseline. CDR3 residues: CASRPTGIYEQYF. The CDR3 nucleotides are TGTGCCAGCAGACCTACAGGGATCTACGAGCAGTACTTC.